Listed below are T cell receptor beta chains from one sample, sequenced in a study of technical replicates of blood from several donors. Sequencing was performed with immunoSEQ multiplex PCR; in TCRdb, only in-frame clones are kept and a portion is missing. Among over 85,000 clones listed, 96% were seen once. Sequencing used T cells isolated from PBMCs. The receptors shown here come from a human donor in good health. Both conserved end residues are part of each CDR3. A D gene is named only where the DNA matches it firmly. Where a row states a size, it is once, few, many or the class of an expanded clone; other rows omit it.

abundance: .; v_gene: TRBV5-1; len: 14; d_gene: TRBD1; j_gene: TRBJ2-2; CDR3aa: CASSYTGDTGELFF; CDR3nt: TGCGCCAGCAGCTACACAGGGGACACCGGGGAGCTGTTTTTT
abundance: .; v_gene: TRBV5-6; len: 18; d_gene: TRBD1; j_gene: TRBJ1-5; CDR3aa: CASSWGQGGRYSNQPQHF; CDR3nt: TGTGCCAGCAGCTGGGGACAGGGAGGGCGTTATAGCAATCAGCCCCAGCATTTT
abundance: .; v_gene: TRBV6-1; len: 14; d_gene: TRBD1; j_gene: TRBJ1-4; CDR3aa: CASSDTGGNEKLFF; CDR3nt: TGTGCCAGCAGTGATACAGGGGGGAATGAAAAACTGTTTTTT
abundance: .; v_gene: TRBV15; len: 14; d_gene: TRBD1; j_gene: TRBJ2-7; CDR3aa: CATSARQGSYEQYF; CDR3nt: TGTGCCACCAGCGCGCGACAGGGCTCCTACGAGCAGTACTTC
abundance: .; v_gene: TRBV7-8; len: 13; d_gene: TRBD1; j_gene: TRBJ2-7; CDR3aa: CASSLETGREQYF; CDR3nt: TGTGCCAGCAGCTTAGAGACAGGGCGGGAGCAGTACTTC
abundance: .; v_gene: TRBV9; len: 15; d_gene: TRBD2; j_gene: TRBJ2-3; CDR3aa: CASSAGLAFTDTQYF; CDR3nt: TGTGCCAGCAGCGCGGGACTAGCGTTTACAGATACGCAGTATTTT
abundance: .; v_gene: TRBV7-2; len: 15; d_gene: .; j_gene: TRBJ1-2; CDR3aa: CASSPRQGGIYGYTF; CDR3nt: TGTGCCAGCAGCCCCCGCCAGGGAGGGATATATGGCTACACCTTC
abundance: .; v_gene: TRBV19; len: 16; d_gene: .; j_gene: TRBJ1-5; CDR3aa: CASSETGMGSNQPQHF; CDR3nt: TGTGCCAGTAGTGAAACAGGGATGGGAAGCAATCAGCCCCAGCATTTT
abundance: .; v_gene: TRBV30; len: 15; d_gene: .; j_gene: TRBJ2-5; CDR3aa: CAWGARPSVEETQYF; CDR3nt: TGTGCCTGGGGGGCAAGGCCTTCAGTGGAAGAGACCCAGTACTTC
abundance: .; v_gene: TRBV19; len: 14; d_gene: .; j_gene: TRBJ2-5; CDR3aa: CASSPSGRDETQYF; CDR3nt: TGTGCCAGTAGCCCTTCGGGCAGGGATGAGACCCAGTACTTC
abundance: .; v_gene: TRBV10-1; len: 12; d_gene: .; j_gene: TRBJ1-1; CDR3aa: CASIKFNTEAFF; CDR3nt: TGCGCCAGCATCAAATTCAACACTGAAGCTTTCTTT
abundance: .; v_gene: TRBV7-8; len: 12; d_gene: .; j_gene: TRBJ1-5; CDR3aa: CAGGSRNQPQHF; CDR3nt: TGTGCCGGAGGATCGCGCAATCAGCCCCAGCATTTT
abundance: .; v_gene: TRBV9; len: 16; d_gene: .; j_gene: TRBJ1-1; CDR3aa: CASSGQGKGFNTEAFF; CDR3nt: TGTGCCAGCAGCGGTCAGGGGAAGGGGTTTAACACTGAAGCTTTCTTT
abundance: .; v_gene: TRBV28; len: 14; d_gene: .; j_gene: TRBJ2-3; CDR3aa: CASGASEGPDTQYF; CDR3nt: TGTGCCAGCGGAGCTAGTGAGGGTCCAGATACGCAGTATTTT
abundance: .; v_gene: TRBV2; len: 13; d_gene: .; j_gene: TRBJ2-7; CDR3aa: CASSAELSYEQYF; CDR3nt: TGTGCCAGCAGTGCGGAGCTCTCCTACGAGCAGTACTTC
abundance: .; v_gene: TRBV19; len: 15; d_gene: TRBD1; j_gene: TRBJ2-3; CDR3aa: CASSITGAWPDTQYF; CDR3nt: TGTGCCAGTAGTATAACAGGGGCCTGGCCAGATACGCAGTATTTT
abundance: .; v_gene: TRBV7-2; len: 16; d_gene: TRBD2; j_gene: TRBJ2-5; CDR3aa: CASSLSTSGREETQYF; CDR3nt: TGTGCCAGCAGCTTGTCTACTAGCGGGAGGGAAGAGACCCAGTACTTC
abundance: .; v_gene: TRBV7-9; len: 15; d_gene: .; j_gene: TRBJ1-2; CDR3aa: CASSFGVEASYGYTF; CDR3nt: TGTGCCAGCAGCTTCGGGGTGGAAGCGAGCTATGGCTACACCTTC
abundance: .; v_gene: TRBV7-7; len: 16; d_gene: .; j_gene: TRBJ2-7; CDR3aa: CASSPSPGFPPYEQYF; CDR3nt: TGTGCTAGCAGCCCATCTCCGGGGTTCCCTCCCTACGAGCAGTACTTC
abundance: .; v_gene: TRBV7-9; len: 12; d_gene: .; j_gene: TRBJ1-5; CDR3aa: CASTQGNQPQHF; CDR3nt: TGTGCCAGCACCCAGGGCAATCAGCCCCAGCATTTT
abundance: .; v_gene: TRBV11-3; len: 15; d_gene: .; j_gene: TRBJ1-4; CDR3aa: CASSNNADWNEKLFF; CDR3nt: TGTGCCAGCAGCAATAACGCAGATTGGAATGAAAAACTGTTTTTT
abundance: .; v_gene: TRBV28; len: 15; d_gene: TRBD1; j_gene: TRBJ2-7; CDR3aa: CASRETGDNSYEQYF; CDR3nt: TGTGCCAGCAGAGAGACAGGGGACAACTCCTACGAGCAGTACTTC
abundance: .; v_gene: TRBV28; len: 11; d_gene: .; j_gene: TRBJ1-1; CDR3aa: CASYRDTEAFF; CDR3nt: TGTGCCAGCTACCGGGACACTGAAGCTTTCTTT
abundance: once; v_gene: TRBV11-3; len: 16; d_gene: TRBD2; j_gene: TRBJ2-1; CDR3aa: CASSLGISGRFNEQFF; CDR3nt: TGTGCCAGCAGCTTAGGAATTAGCGGGAGATTTAATGAGCAGTTCTTC
abundance: .; v_gene: TRBV9; len: 14; d_gene: TRBD2; j_gene: TRBJ2-1; CDR3aa: CASSVSGSSGEQFF; CDR3nt: TGTGCCAGCAGCGTAAGCGGGAGTTCGGGTGAGCAGTTCTTC
abundance: .; v_gene: TRBV19; len: 15; d_gene: TRBD2; j_gene: TRBJ2-1; CDR3aa: CASSIGRGDYNEQFF; CDR3nt: TGTGCCAGTAGTATCGGGCGGGGGGACTACAATGAGCAGTTCTTC
abundance: once; v_gene: TRBV28; len: 16; d_gene: TRBD2; j_gene: TRBJ2-1; CDR3aa: CASSDTGTSTYNEQFF; CDR3nt: TGTGCCAGCAGTGATACCGGGACTAGCACTTACAATGAGCAGTTCTTC
abundance: .; v_gene: TRBV13; len: 13; d_gene: TRBD1; j_gene: TRBJ2-7; CDR3aa: CASSDGQGGEQYF; CDR3nt: TGTGCCAGCAGCGACGGACAGGGAGGCGAGCAGTACTTC
abundance: .; v_gene: TRBV7-3; len: 15; d_gene: .; j_gene: TRBJ2-5; CDR3aa: CASSLMGGNQETQYF; CDR3nt: TGTGCCAGCAGCTTAATGGGCGGGAACCAAGAGACCCAGTACTTC
abundance: once; v_gene: TRBV7-2; len: 12; d_gene: TRBD1; j_gene: TRBJ2-1; CDR3aa: CASSPRTGTKFF; CDR3nt: TGTGCCAGCAGCCCGAGGACAGGAACGAAGTTCTTC
abundance: .; v_gene: TRBV7-2; len: 14; d_gene: .; j_gene: TRBJ1-3; CDR3aa: CASTGGGARNTIYF; CDR3nt: TGTGCCAGCACCGGGGGGGGCGCAAGAAACACCATATATTTT
abundance: few; v_gene: TRBV4-1; len: 15; d_gene: .; j_gene: TRBJ1-5; CDR3aa: CASSQEGGVGQPQHF; CDR3nt: TGCGCCAGCAGCCAAGAAGGAGGGGTCGGACAGCCCCAGCATTTT
abundance: .; v_gene: TRBV11-1; len: 15; d_gene: TRBD1; j_gene: TRBJ2-7; CDR3aa: CASSLQGANSYEQYF; CDR3nt: TGTGCCAGCAGCTTACAGGGGGCTAACTCCTACGAGCAGTACTTC
abundance: .; v_gene: TRBV10-3; len: 15; d_gene: TRBD1; j_gene: TRBJ2-7; CDR3aa: CAISSRDRGAYEQYF; CDR3nt: TGTGCCATCAGTTCACGGGACAGGGGGGCCTACGAGCAGTACTTC
abundance: .; v_gene: TRBV6-5; len: 13; d_gene: .; j_gene: TRBJ1-2; CDR3aa: CASSYLEHDGYTF; CDR3nt: TGTGCCAGCAGTTACCTAGAACACGACGGCTACACCTTC
abundance: .; v_gene: TRBV29-1; len: 15; d_gene: TRBD1; j_gene: TRBJ1-3; CDR3aa: CSGWTGEGSGNTIYF; CDR3nt: TGCAGCGGATGGACAGGGGAAGGATCTGGAAACACCATATATTTT
abundance: once; v_gene: TRBV19; len: 17; d_gene: TRBD2; j_gene: TRBJ2-2; CDR3aa: CASSFTSGSVAAGELFF; CDR3nt: TGTGCCAGTAGTTTCACTAGCGGGAGTGTGGCTGCCGGGGAGCTGTTTTTT
abundance: .; v_gene: TRBV6-5; len: 12; d_gene: .; j_gene: TRBJ2-2; CDR3aa: CASSYPTGELFF; CDR3nt: TGTGCCAGCAGTTACCCGACCGGGGAGCTGTTTTTT
abundance: once; v_gene: TRBV2; len: 15; d_gene: .; j_gene: TRBJ1-1; CDR3aa: CASMRAPGEKTEAFF; CDR3nt: TGTGCCAGCATGAGGGCTCCTGGGGAAAAAACTGAAGCTTTCTTT
abundance: .; v_gene: TRBV5-1; len: 15; d_gene: TRBD2; j_gene: TRBJ2-1; CDR3aa: CASSVSGSSYNEQFF; CDR3nt: TGCGCCAGCAGCGTTAGCGGGAGCTCCTACAATGAGCAGTTCTTC
abundance: once; v_gene: TRBV5-1; len: 13; d_gene: .; j_gene: TRBJ1-4; CDR3aa: CASSLAGREKLFF; CDR3nt: TGCGCCAGCAGCTTGGCCGGGAGGGAAAAACTGTTTTTT
abundance: once; v_gene: TRBV13; len: 12; d_gene: TRBD1; j_gene: TRBJ2-7; CDR3aa: CASSGDRDEQYF; CDR3nt: TGTGCCAGCAGCGGCGACAGGGACGAGCAGTACTTC
abundance: .; v_gene: TRBV5-4; len: 12; d_gene: .; j_gene: TRBJ1-2; CDR3aa: CASSLAGDGYTF; CDR3nt: TGTGCCAGCAGCTTGGCGGGGGATGGCTACACCTTC
abundance: .; v_gene: TRBV5-6; len: 13; d_gene: .; j_gene: TRBJ1-2; CDR3aa: CASSLETGYGYTF; CDR3nt: TGTGCCAGCAGCTTGGAAACGGGCTATGGCTACACCTTC
abundance: .; v_gene: TRBV6-1; len: 13; d_gene: TRBD2; j_gene: TRBJ2-3; CDR3aa: CASSDPGGDTQYF; CDR3nt: TGTGCCAGCAGTGACCCCGGGGGGGATACGCAGTATTTT
abundance: .; v_gene: TRBV27; len: 15; d_gene: TRBD1; j_gene: TRBJ1-5; CDR3aa: CASSSGTEGNQPQHF; CDR3nt: TGTGCCAGCAGTTCAGGGACAGAGGGCAATCAGCCCCAGCATTTT
abundance: .; v_gene: TRBV2; len: 13; d_gene: .; j_gene: TRBJ1-5; CDR3aa: CASSDSGVQPQHF; CDR3nt: TGTGCCAGCAGTGATTCGGGGGTTCAGCCCCAGCATTTT
abundance: .; v_gene: TRBV29-1; len: 14; d_gene: TRBD2; j_gene: TRBJ2-7; CDR3aa: CSVSEAGGPYEQYF; CDR3nt: TGCAGCGTATCTGAGGCGGGAGGACCCTACGAGCAGTACTTC
abundance: .; v_gene: TRBV19; len: 13; d_gene: .; j_gene: TRBJ1-2; CDR3aa: CASSMTGSYGYTF; CDR3nt: TGTGCCAGTAGTATGACCGGGTCCTATGGCTACACCTTC
abundance: .; v_gene: TRBV11-2; len: 14; d_gene: .; j_gene: TRBJ2-3; CDR3aa: CASSDFRDSDTQYF; CDR3nt: TGTGCCAGCAGCGATTTTCGGGATTCAGATACGCAGTATTTT
abundance: .; v_gene: TRBV7-6; len: 14; d_gene: TRBD1; j_gene: TRBJ1-4; CDR3aa: CASSSDRTNEKLFF; CDR3nt: TGTGCCAGCAGCTCGGACAGGACTAATGAAAAACTGTTTTTT
abundance: .; v_gene: TRBV5-1; len: 14; d_gene: TRBD2; j_gene: TRBJ2-1; CDR3aa: CASRSSGRDNEQFF; CDR3nt: TGCGCCAGCAGGTCTAGCGGGAGAGACAATGAGCAGTTCTTC
abundance: .; v_gene: TRBV30; len: 13; d_gene: .; j_gene: TRBJ2-3; CDR3aa: CAWSVGVTDTQYF; CDR3nt: TGTGCCTGGAGCGTAGGGGTCACAGATACGCAGTATTTT
abundance: .; v_gene: TRBV10-3; len: 15; d_gene: .; j_gene: TRBJ2-5; CDR3aa: CAISESTISSETQYF; CDR3nt: TGTGCCATCAGTGAGTCGACAATTTCGAGTGAGACCCAGTACTTC
abundance: once; v_gene: TRBV19; len: 15; d_gene: .; j_gene: TRBJ1-4; CDR3aa: CASSMSGKRDEKLFF; CDR3nt: TGTGCCAGTAGTATGTCGGGAAAGAGAGATGAAAAACTGTTTTTT
abundance: .; v_gene: TRBV6-4; len: 13; d_gene: .; j_gene: TRBJ1-5; CDR3aa: CASSLESNQPQHF; CDR3nt: TGTGCCAGCAGTCTAGAGAGCAATCAGCCCCAGCATTTT
abundance: .; v_gene: TRBV5-4; len: 10; d_gene: .; j_gene: TRBJ2-1; CDR3aa: CASCAFEQFF; CDR3nt: TGTGCCAGCTGCGCCTTCGAGCAGTTCTTC
abundance: .; v_gene: TRBV9; len: 14; d_gene: TRBD1; j_gene: TRBJ2-7; CDR3aa: CASSPGQIRYEQYF; CDR3nt: TGTGCCAGCAGCCCGGGACAGATCAGGTACGAGCAGTACTTC
abundance: .; v_gene: TRBV2; len: 13; d_gene: .; j_gene: TRBJ1-1; CDR3aa: CASIETENTEAFF; CDR3nt: TGTGCCAGCATTGAGACAGAGAACACTGAAGCTTTCTTT
abundance: .; v_gene: TRBV6-5; len: 15; d_gene: TRBD2; j_gene: TRBJ2-2; CDR3aa: CASSRTSGRTGELFF; CDR3nt: TGTGCCAGCTCTAGGACTAGCGGGAGGACCGGGGAGCTGTTTTTT